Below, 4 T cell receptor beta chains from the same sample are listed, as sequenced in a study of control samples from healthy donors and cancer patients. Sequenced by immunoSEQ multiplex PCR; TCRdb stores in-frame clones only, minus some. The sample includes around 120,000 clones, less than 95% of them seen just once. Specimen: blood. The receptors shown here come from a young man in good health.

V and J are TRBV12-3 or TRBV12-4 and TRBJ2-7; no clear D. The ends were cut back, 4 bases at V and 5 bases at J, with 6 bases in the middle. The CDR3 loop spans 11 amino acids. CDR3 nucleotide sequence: TGTGCCAGCAGTTCACGGGACGAGCAGTACTTC. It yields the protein CASSSRDEQYF.

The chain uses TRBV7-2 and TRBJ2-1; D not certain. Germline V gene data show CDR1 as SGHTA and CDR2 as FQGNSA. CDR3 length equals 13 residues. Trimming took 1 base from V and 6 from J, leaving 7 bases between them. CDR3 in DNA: TGTGCCAGCAGCTTAGGTCTCGGCAATGAGCAGTTCTTC. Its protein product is CASSLGLGNEQFF.

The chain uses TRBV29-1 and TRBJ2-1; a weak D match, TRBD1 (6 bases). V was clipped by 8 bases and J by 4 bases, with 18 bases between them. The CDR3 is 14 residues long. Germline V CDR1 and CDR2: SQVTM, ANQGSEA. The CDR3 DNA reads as TGCAGCCTTATAGGGGGTTCGTCTTACAATGAGCAGTTCTTC. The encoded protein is CSLIGGSSYNEQFF.

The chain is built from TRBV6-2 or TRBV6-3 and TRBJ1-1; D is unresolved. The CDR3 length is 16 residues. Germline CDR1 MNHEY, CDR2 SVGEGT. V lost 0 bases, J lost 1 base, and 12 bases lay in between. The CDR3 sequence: CASSYSRRTQNTEAFF. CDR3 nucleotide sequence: TGTGCCAGCAGTTACTCGCGCCGGACGCAGAACACTGAAGCTTTCTTT.